The sample holds a few counts of the clone carrying this T cell receptor (beta chain). No antigen is known for it. Trimming removed 5 bases at V and 7 bases at J, with 14 bases between. This CDR3 region has 13 residues. Germline V gene sequence: CDR1 DFQATT, CDR2 SNEGSKA (reference sequence). Library construction for TCR beta used iRepertoire HTBI primers and Arm-PCR of CDR3 regions. Each CDR3 protein is one row after TCRdb ran MiXCR on the multiplex PCR reads. Counted here are approximately 350,000 distinct CDR3 sequences, roughly 10% occurring once; the ten biggest clones make up about 20%. As to time point: newly diagnosed GD, antithyroid drugs for less than 3 months. PBMCs provided the RNA from which the TCR library was made. The data derive from a study of regulatory T cells in long-lasting Graves disease. Points from the study as a whole: TRBV28 was favored in persistent disease, as were TRBJ1-2 and TRBJ2-5.

In addition, the sample was reused for a study of T cells in Graves' hyperthyroidism and ophthalmopathy. From that study: Diagnosis rested on symptoms, serum thyroxine and TRAb, thyroid ultrasound, and orbital computed tomography.

This TCR was recovered from a woman aged 18-29 years with Graves disease. The sample was peripheral blood mononuclear cells (PBMCs), taken at new diagnosis, from a patient treated with antithyroid drugs. V and J are TRBV20-1 and TRBJ1-4; D gene uncertain. CDR3 amino acids: CSAVALIGEKLFF. DNA for the CDR3: TGCAGTGCTGTTGCCCTTATCGGTGAAAAACTGTTTTTT.